Listed below are T cell receptor beta chains from one sample, sequenced in a study of shared clonotypes between healthy human individuals. Libraries were prepared by immunoSEQ multiplex PCR; TCRdb keeps only in-frame clonotypes and omits some of them. The sample has about 2.3 million clones, more than 80% seen once. Sequences were obtained from naive CD4+ T cells from PBMCs. These receptors were collected from a young man in good health. Some clones in this sample may be carry-over from other donors' samples. CDR3s include the opening cysteine and the closing phenylalanine or tryptophan. The D gene is left open where the match is weak. Some rows mark clone size as missing; the rest say once, few, many or name a class of expanded clone.

TRBV28,-,TRBJ1-2,-,TGTGCCAGCAGTTTTTCCATCGGACAAAGCTACACCTTC,CASSFSIGQSYTF
TRBV7-2,-,TRBJ2-1,-,TGTGCCAGCAGCGCCTCTACACCTTACAATGAGCAGTTCTTC,CASSASTPYNEQFF
TRBV19,-,TRBJ2-1,TRBD1,TGTGCCAGTAGTGTAGGGGGCGGCCCGTTCAATGAGCAGTTCTTC,CASSVGGGPFNEQFF
TRBV28,-,TRBJ1-3,TRBD1,TGTGCCAGCACAGGGGGCACCCCTTATGGAAACACCATATATTTT,CASTGGTPYGNTIYF
TRBV25-1,-,TRBJ2-5,-,TGTGCCAGCGGGCCGGCTAGCGTTCGAGAGACCCAGTACTTC,CASGPASVRETQYF
TRBV6-6,-,TRBJ1-2,-,TGTGCCAGCAGACCCGGGACAAACTATGGCTACACCTTC,CASRPGTNYGYTF
TRBV7-9,-,TRBJ2-1,-,TGTGCCAGCACCCAGAATACCTACAATGAGCAGTTCTTC,CASTQNTYNEQFF
TRBV5-4,once,TRBJ2-2,TRBD2,TGTGCCAGCAGCTTTCAAACGGGAGGCCCCGTGACCGGGGAGCTGTTTTTT,CASSFQTGGPVTGELFF
TRBV11-2,-,TRBJ2-1,TRBD1,TGTGCCAGCAGCCTCGGACAGGGGGATGTGAATGAGCAGTTCTTC,CASSLGQGDVNEQFF
TRBV5-1,-,TRBJ2-5,-,TGCGCCAGCAGCTTTGGGGGTCTAGAGACCCAGTACTTC,CASSFGGLETQYF
TRBV5-1,-,TRBJ2-1,-,TGCGCCAGCAGCTATGGTGGACACAATGAGCAGTTCTTC,CASSYGGHNEQFF
TRBV7-9,-,TRBJ1-1,-,TGTGCCAGCCGCTTGAACACTGAAGCTTTCTTT,CASRLNTEAFF
TRBV28,-,TRBJ1-2,-,TGTGCCAGCAGGGGTCAGGATAGCTATGGCTACACCTTC,CASRGQDSYGYTF
TRBV28,-,TRBJ1-5,-,TGTGCCAGCAGCCCCTCTCAGGGAGTCGGCAATCAGCCCCAGCATTTT,CASSPSQGVGNQPQHF
TRBV7-9,-,TRBJ2-3,-,TGTGCCAGCAGCTGGGACCTAGGACGTATGCACACAGATACGCAGTATTTT,CASSWDLGRMHTDTQYF
TRBV5-1,-,TRBJ1-1,-,TGCGCCAGCAGCTTGGTAGGTACAGACACTGAAGCTTTCTTT,CASSLVGTDTEAFF
TRBV7-9,-,TRBJ2-3,-,TGTGCCAGCAGCCTCTCGACTAGCACAGATACGCAGTATTTT,CASSLSTSTDTQYF
TRBV4-2,once,TRBJ2-1,TRBD1,TGTGCCAGCAGCCCAGGGGGTTACAATGAGCAGTTCTTC,CASSPGGYNEQFF
TRBV6-5,-,TRBJ2-7,-,TGTGCCAGCAGCCGGGGACGGAACTACGAGCAGTACTTC,CASSRGRNYEQYF
TRBV29-1,-,TRBJ1-1,-,TGCGCGGTCAGGTCAACTCTGAACACTGAAGCTTTCTTT,CAVRSTLNTEAFF